The clone carrying this TCR beta chain was seen at least ten times. The trim removed 5 bases at V and 3 bases at J, leaving 6 bases unmatched. This CDR3 comprises 14 residues. Germline-derived CDR1 and CDR2 are MNHEY and SMNVEV (reference sequence). The data stem from a study of blood T cell repertoires in COVID-19. Background on the study: Acute and convalescent COVID-19 samples came from the United States, Italy and Spain. The analysed material was cDNA or gDNA that came from T cells, B-cell-depleted T cells, or PBMCs.

As originally analysed: Estimates of nucleated cell counts were drawn from the amplification of reference gene primers. Profiling relied on immunoSEQ multiplex PCR, and the TCRdb table lists in-frame clones only, not all of them. Clonal size and the V and J genes are those of that table, whereas D and trimming came from the DNA. The table lists about 71,000 clones, around 76% of them singletons. V usage is TRBV27 and J usage is TRBJ2-7, with 8 bases lining up with TRBD2. Sequencing used peripheral blood. This clonotype originated in a woman older than 75 with active or convalescent COVID-19. CDR3 residues: CASSKGLVGYEQYF. The CDR3 nucleotides read TGTGCCAGCAGTAAGGGACTAGTTGGCTACGAGCAGTACTTC.